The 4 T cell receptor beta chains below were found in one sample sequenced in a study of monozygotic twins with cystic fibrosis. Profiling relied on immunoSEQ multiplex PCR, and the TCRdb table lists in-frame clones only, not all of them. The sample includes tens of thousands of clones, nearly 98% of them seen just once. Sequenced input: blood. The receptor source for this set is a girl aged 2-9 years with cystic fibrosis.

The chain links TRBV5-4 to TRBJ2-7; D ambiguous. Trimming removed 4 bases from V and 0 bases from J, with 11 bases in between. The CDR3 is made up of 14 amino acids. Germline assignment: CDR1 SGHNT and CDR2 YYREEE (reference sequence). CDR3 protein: CASSLAPSSYEQYF. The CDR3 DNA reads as TGTGCCAGCAGCCTCGCCCCGAGCTCCTACGAGCAGTACTTC.

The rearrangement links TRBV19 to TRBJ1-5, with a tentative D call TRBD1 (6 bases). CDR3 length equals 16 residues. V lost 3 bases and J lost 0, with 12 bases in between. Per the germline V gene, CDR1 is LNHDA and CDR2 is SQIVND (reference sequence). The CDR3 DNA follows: TGTGCCAGTAGTATTTCCAGGGGCGATAGCAATCAGCCCCAGCATTTT. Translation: CASSISRGDSNQPQHF.

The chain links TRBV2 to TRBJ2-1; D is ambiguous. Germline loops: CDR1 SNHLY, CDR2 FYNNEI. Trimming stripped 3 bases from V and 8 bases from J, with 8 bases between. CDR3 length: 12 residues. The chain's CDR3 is CASSDLADEQFF. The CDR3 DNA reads TGTGCCAGCAGTGATCTCGCAGATGAGCAGTTCTTC.

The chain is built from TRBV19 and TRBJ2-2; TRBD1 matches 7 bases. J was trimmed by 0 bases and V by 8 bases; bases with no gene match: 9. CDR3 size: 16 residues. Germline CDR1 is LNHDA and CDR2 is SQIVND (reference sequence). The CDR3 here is CASADPGTANTGELFF. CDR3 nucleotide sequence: TGTGCCAGTGCAGACCCCGGGACAGCGAACACCGGGGAGCTGTTTTTT.